The 17 T cell receptor beta chains below all came from one sample that was sequenced in a study of control samples from healthy donors and cancer patients. TCRdb's copy holds only in-frame clones and misses some; the assay was immunoSEQ multiplex PCR. The repertoire holds 150,000 to 200,000 clones, with almost 90% as singletons. The sample comprised blood. The receptors were gathered from a woman aged 25-40 years in good health.

CDR3 coding DNA: TGTGCCATCAGTCCGGGACAGGGCGCCAACAATCAGCCCCAGCATTTT. It translates to CAISPGQGANNQPQHF. V gene TRBV10-3 combines with J gene TRBJ1-5, with TRBD1 matching 9 bases. From germline, CDR1 is ENHRY and CDR2 SYGVKD. The CDR3 covers 16 residues. Trimming took 5 bases from V and 3 from J; bases not matched to a gene: 8.

The V and J genes are TRBV27 and TRBJ2-1, with 10 bases fitting TRBD2. CDR1 is MNHEY and CDR2 is SMNVEV in the germline V gene (reference sequence). V lost 8 bases and J lost 4; bases outside the gene matches: 8. This CDR3 is built from 15 residues. CDR3 DNA sequence: TGTGCCAGCCTCCATTCTAGCGGGAGATACAATGAGCAGTTCTTC. Translation gives CASLHSSGRYNEQFF.

Turning to this clone: This CDR3 is also generated by other DNA sequences in the sample. The chain links TRBV7-9 to TRBJ1-1, with a weak D call TRBD1 (5 bases). This CDR3 contains 14 residues. Per the germline V gene, CDR1 is SEHNR and CDR2 is FQNEAQ (reference sequence). Trimming shortened V by 0 bases and J by 1 base, and 6 bases separated the two germline ends. CDR3 bases: TGTGCCAGCAGCTTAGCGGGGGGGAACACTGAAGCTTTCTTT. Its protein is CASSLAGGNTEAFF.

The chain recombines TRBV19 with TRBJ1-2; 7 nucleotides align to TRBD1. CDR3 size: 13 residues. Germline trimming cut 6 bases from V and 8 bases from J; bases unmatched to any gene: 9. Germline values: CDR1 LNHDA, CDR2 SQIVND (reference sequence). CDR3 residues: CASSPTGVIGYTF. CDR3 in DNA: TGTGCCAGTAGCCCAACAGGGGTAATAGGCTACACCTTC. The variable domain in full, with the rest retrieved from reference TRBV19 and TRBJ1-2, is DGGITQSPKYLFRKEGQNVTLSCEQNLNHDAMYWYRQDPGQGLRLIYYSQIVNDFQKGDIAEGYSVSREKKESFPLTVTSAQKNPTAFYLCASSPTGVIGYTFGSGTRLTVV.

This chain connects TRBV13 to TRBJ1-4; D possibly corresponds to TRBD1 (5 bases). The V end was cut by 0 bases, the J end by 4 bases, with 9 bases between. CDR1 is PRHDT, CDR2 FYEKMQ, per germline (reference sequence). The CDR3 is made up of 15 amino acids. CDR3 region: CASSLGRVDNEKLFF. In DNA, the CDR3 is TGTGCCAGCAGCTTAGGCAGGGTTGATAATGAAAAACTGTTTTTT.

V usage is TRBV9 and J usage is TRBJ2-3; D uncertain. The length of the CDR3 is 13 residues. Trimming stripped 2 bases from V and 2 bases from J, with 6 bases between. CDR1 is SGDLS, CDR2 YYNGEE, per germline. CDR3 sequence reads: CASSVGNTDTQYF. CDR3 in DNA: TGTGCCAGCAGCGTGGGTAACACAGATACGCAGTATTTT. The full variable domain, in which reference TRBV9 and TRBJ2-3 provide the parts outside the CDR3, is DSGVTQTPKHLITATGQRVTLRCSPRSGDLSVYWYQQSLDQGLQFLIQYYNGEERAKGNILERFSAQQFPDLHSELNLSSLELGDSALYFCASSVGNTDTQYFGPGTRLTVL.

V is TRBV7-9 and J is TRBJ1-5; a weak D match, TRBD1 (6 bases). The CDR3 has 16 residues. Germline CDR1 and CDR2: SEHNR and FQNEAQ (reference sequence). Trimming took off 4 bases at V and 0 bases at J, with 13 bases between the two ends. CDR3 sequence reads: CASSSVQGHSNQPQHF. DNA of the CDR3: TGTGCCAGCAGCTCAGTTCAGGGGCATAGCAATCAGCCCCAGCATTTT. Full variable domain (rest looked up from reference TRBV7-9 and TRBJ1-5): DTGVSQNPRHKITKRGQNVTFRCDPISEHNRLYWYRQTLGQGPEFLTYFQNEAQLEKSRLLSDRFSAERPKGSFSTLEIQRTEQGDSAMYLCASSSVQGHSNQPQHFGDGTRLSIL.

The CDR3 loop reads CASKTSGSGELFF. CDR3 DNA: TGTGCCAGCAAGACGAGCGGGAGCGGGGAGCTGTTTTTT. The chain carries TRBV12-3 or TRBV12-4 and TRBJ2-2, with 8 bases fitting TRBD2. The V segment lost 7 bases and the J segment 7 bases; nucleotides outside the gene matches: 5. This CDR3 spans 13 amino acids.

The gene calls are TRBV19 and TRBJ1-1; 7 positions match TRBD1. CDR1 is LNHDA, CDR2 SQIVND, per germline (reference sequence). Trimming removed 3 bases from V and 2 bases from J; junction bases left unmatched: 6. The CDR3 runs 15 residues. CDR3 residues: CASSMSWTGNTEAFF. In DNA form, the CDR3 reads TGTGCCAGTAGTATGTCTTGGACAGGAAACACTGAAGCTTTCTTT.

J is TRBJ2-1 and V is TRBV15; tentatively, D is TRBD1 (6 bases). The V end lost 5 bases, the J end lost 7 bases, and 18 bases lay between the germline ends. CDR3 length: 15 amino acids. Germline V gene lookup returns CDR1 LNHNV and CDR2 YYDKDF (reference sequence). The DNA of the CDR3 is TGTGCCACCAGCGAGAACAGGGATGTTAGGAATGAGCAGTTCTTC. Translating it yields CATSENRDVRNEQFF.

The rearrangement uses TRBV12-3 or TRBV12-4 and TRBJ1-4; 10 positions match TRBD1. The CDR3 has 13 residues. Trimming cost V 8 bases and J 10 bases; bases outside gene matches: 7. This CDR3 is CASADRGVGKLFF. In DNA form, the CDR3 reads TGTGCCAGCGCGGACAGGGGGGTGGGAAAACTGTTTTTT.

CDR3 DNA sequence: TGTGCCAGCAGCGTAGACAGTAGCACAGATACGCAGTATTTT. This sequence encodes CASSVDSSTDTQYF. The chain is built from TRBV9 and TRBJ2-3; unclear D gene. CDR1 SGDLS and CDR2 YYNGEE come from the germline V gene. This CDR3 comprises 14 residues. The germline V and J ends were trimmed by 0 bases and 0 bases, with 5 bases remaining between them. Based on the CDR3 plus reference TRBV9 and TRBJ2-3, the full variable domain is DSGVTQTPKHLITATGQRVTLRCSPRSGDLSVYWYQQSLDQGLQFLIQYYNGEERAKGNILERFSAQQFPDLHSELNLSSLELGDSALYFCASSVDSSTDTQYFGPGTRLTVL.

The rearrangement joins TRBV3-1 (or the pseudogene TRBV3-2) to TRBJ1-1; D not certain. This CDR3 spans 13 amino acids. From germline, CDR1 is LGHDT and CDR2 YNNKEL (reference sequence). V shed 4 bases and J shed 2 bases, with 8 bases lying between them. CDR3 in amino acids: CASSLTVNTEAFF. In DNA, the CDR3 is TGTGCCAGCAGCCTTACAGTAAACACTGAAGCTTTCTTT.

In DNA form, the CDR3 reads TGTGCCAGCAGCGAAGGGGCCGGGGAGCTGTTTTTT. It translates to CASSEGAGELFF. The rearrangement joins TRBV7-9 to TRBJ2-2; D possibly corresponds to TRBD1 (5 bases). This CDR3 has 12 residues. Germline V gene lookup returns CDR1 SEHNR and CDR2 FQNEAQ (reference sequence). V gave up 5 bases and J gave up 6 bases, with 7 bases separating them.

The V gene is TRBV4-2, the J gene TRBJ2-5, with TRBD2 matching 7 bases. The CDR3 is made up of 17 amino acids. The germline gives CDR1 LGHNA, CDR2 YNFKEQ. The J segment lost 0 bases and the V segment lost 1 base, leaving 8 bases of the junction unmatched. The CDR3 spells CASSQVGGGGYQETQYF. CDR3 DNA sequence: TGTGCCAGCAGCCAAGTTGGCGGCGGGGGATACCAAGAGACCCAGTACTTC.

In this sample, this clone turned up once. The V call is TRBV27, the J call TRBJ2-5, with D hard to call. Trimming removed 6 bases at V and 1 base at J, with 9 bases between. CDR3 length: 13 residues. Looked up from germline, CDR1 is MNHEY and CDR2 is SMNVEV (reference sequence). The CDR3 loop reads CASRYRSQETQYF. Written as DNA, the CDR3 is TGTGCCAGCAGATACAGAAGCCAAGAGACCCAGTACTTC.

The chain joins TRBV5-1 to TRBJ2-7; 10 bases map to TRBD1. CDR1 and CDR2 from the germline V gene are SGHRS and YFSETQ. The junction had 3 bases not matched to a gene; V was cut back by 3 bases and J by 3 bases. This CDR3 is built from 14 residues. The CDR3 here is CASSSRTGGYEQYF. CDR3 bases: TGCGCCAGCAGCTCCCGGACAGGGGGCTACGAGCAGTACTTC.